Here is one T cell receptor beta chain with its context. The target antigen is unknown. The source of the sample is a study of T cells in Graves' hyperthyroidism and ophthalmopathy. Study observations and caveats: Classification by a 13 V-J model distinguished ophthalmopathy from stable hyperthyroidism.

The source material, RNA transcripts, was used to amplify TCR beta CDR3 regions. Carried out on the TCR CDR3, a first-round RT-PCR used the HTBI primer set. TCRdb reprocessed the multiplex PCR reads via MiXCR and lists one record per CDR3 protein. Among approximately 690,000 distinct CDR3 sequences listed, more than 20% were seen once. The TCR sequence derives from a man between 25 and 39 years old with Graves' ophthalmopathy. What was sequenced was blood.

The CDR3 spells CASSLRTSVYNEQFF. The CDR3 bases are TGTGCCAGCAGCTTGAGAACTAGCGTATACAATGAGCAGTTCTTC. The chain employs TRBV5-6 and TRBJ2-1; 7 positions match TRBD2. J lost 4 bases, V lost 1 base, and 5 bases had no gene match. Germline CDR1 and CDR2: SGHDT and YYEEEE. This CDR3 has 15 residues.